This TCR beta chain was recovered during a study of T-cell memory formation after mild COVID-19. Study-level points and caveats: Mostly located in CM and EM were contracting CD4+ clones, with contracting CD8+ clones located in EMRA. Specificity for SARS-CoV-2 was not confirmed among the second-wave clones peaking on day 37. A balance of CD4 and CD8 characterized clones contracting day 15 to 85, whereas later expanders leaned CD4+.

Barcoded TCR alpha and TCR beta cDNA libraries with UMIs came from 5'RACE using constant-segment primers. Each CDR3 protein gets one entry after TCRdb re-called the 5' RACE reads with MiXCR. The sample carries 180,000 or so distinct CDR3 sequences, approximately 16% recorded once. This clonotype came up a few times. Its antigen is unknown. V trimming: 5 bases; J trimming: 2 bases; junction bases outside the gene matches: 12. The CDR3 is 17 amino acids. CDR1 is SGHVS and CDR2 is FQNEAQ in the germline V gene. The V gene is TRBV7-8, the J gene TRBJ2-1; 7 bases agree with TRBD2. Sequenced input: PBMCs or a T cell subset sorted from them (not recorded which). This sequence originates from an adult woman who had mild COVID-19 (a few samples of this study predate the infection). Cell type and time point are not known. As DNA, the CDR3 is TGTGCCAGCAGCCAGCGGGGTTGGTCAGGGCCCTACAATGAGCAGTTCTTC. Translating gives CASSQRGWSGPYNEQFF.